This T cell receptor beta chain was sequenced for a study of technical replicates of blood from a few donors. Assay: immunoSEQ multiplex PCR; the TCRdb copy retains only in-frame clones and omits some. The sample holds under 110,000 clones, approximately 96% seen once. CDR1 is SGDLS, CDR2 YYNGEE, per germline. V lost 0 bases to trimming and J lost 5 bases, with 11 bases between them. This CDR3 is 14 amino acids long. The specimen sequenced was T cells isolated from PBMCs. This chain links TRBV9 with TRBJ1-1, with D perhaps matching TRBD1 (6 bases). This clonotype was sampled from a human donor in good health. CDR3 residues: CASSVEGRGTEAFF. The CDR3 region has the DNA TGTGCCAGCAGCGTAGAGGGCAGGGGAACTGAAGCTTTCTTT.